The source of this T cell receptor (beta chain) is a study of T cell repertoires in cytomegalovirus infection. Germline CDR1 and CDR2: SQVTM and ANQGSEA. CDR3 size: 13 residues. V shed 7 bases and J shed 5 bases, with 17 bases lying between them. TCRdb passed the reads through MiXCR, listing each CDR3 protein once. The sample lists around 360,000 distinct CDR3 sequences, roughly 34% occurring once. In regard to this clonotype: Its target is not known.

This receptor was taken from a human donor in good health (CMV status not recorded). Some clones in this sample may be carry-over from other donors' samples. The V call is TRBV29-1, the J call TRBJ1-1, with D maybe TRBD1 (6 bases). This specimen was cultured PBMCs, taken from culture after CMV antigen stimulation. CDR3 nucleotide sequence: TGCAGCGCCTCCGTACAGGGAGATACTGAAGCTTTCTTT. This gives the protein CSASVQGDTEAFF.